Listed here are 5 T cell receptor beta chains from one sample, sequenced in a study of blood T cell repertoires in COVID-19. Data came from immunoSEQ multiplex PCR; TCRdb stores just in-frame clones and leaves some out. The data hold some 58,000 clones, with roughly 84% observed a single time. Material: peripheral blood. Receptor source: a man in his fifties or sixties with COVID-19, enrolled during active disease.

In DNA form, the CDR3 reads TGTGCCAGCAGCCGGGACAGGGCCTGGGATACGCAGTATTTT. The encoded protein is CASSRDRAWDTQYF. The chain carries TRBV5-8 and TRBJ2-3; 9 nucleotides match TRBD1. CDR3 length: 14 amino acids. The junction had 6 bases not matched to a gene; V was cut back by 4 bases and J by 6 bases. CDR1 SGHTS and CDR2 YDEGEE come from the germline V gene.

The CDR3 DNA reads TGTGCCAGCAGTCCCTTGAACACCGGGGAGCTGTTTTTT. Translating it yields CASSPLNTGELFF. This rearrangement joins TRBV28 to TRBJ2-2; the D is unclear. With 5 bases removed from V and 1 base from J, the gap between germline ends came to 5 bases. Germline V gene lookup returns CDR1 MDHEN and CDR2 SYDVKM. This CDR3 is 13 amino acids long.

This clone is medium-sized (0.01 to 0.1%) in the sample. The chain's CDR3 is CASSLGQGAYGYTF. CDR3 in DNA: TGTGCCAGCAGCTTAGGACAGGGGGCCTATGGCTACACCTTC. The chain couples TRBV11-2 to TRBJ1-2; 10 bases align to TRBD1. The CDR3 consists of 14 residues. V was clipped by 1 base and J by 4 bases; unmatched bases: 0. Germline-derived CDR1 and CDR2 are SGHAT and FQNNGV.

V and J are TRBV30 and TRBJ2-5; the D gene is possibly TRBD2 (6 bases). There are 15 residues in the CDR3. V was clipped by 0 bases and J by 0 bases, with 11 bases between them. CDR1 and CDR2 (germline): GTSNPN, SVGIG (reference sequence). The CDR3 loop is CAWSVSGAYQETQYF. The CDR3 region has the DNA TGTGCCTGGAGTGTTAGCGGAGCGTACCAAGAGACCCAGTACTTC.

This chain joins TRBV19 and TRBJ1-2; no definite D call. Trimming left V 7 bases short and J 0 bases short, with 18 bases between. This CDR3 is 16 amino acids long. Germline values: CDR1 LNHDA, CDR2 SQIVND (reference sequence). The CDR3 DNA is TGTGCCAGTACGCGGGAGGGCCCCAAGACTAACTATGGCTACACCTTC. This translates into CASTREGPKTNYGYTF.